This T cell receptor beta chain was documented in a study of identical twins. This CDR3 has 14 residues. V was cut by 1 base and J by 11 bases, with 15 bases left in between. Template switching added a universal primer binding site, and final cDNA carried unique molecular identifiers. MiXCR, applied by TCRdb to the 5' RACE reads, yields one record per CDR3 protein. The sample includes a few hundred thousand distinct CDR3 sequences, 12% to 15% of them seen just once. In addition, the sample was reused for a study of yellow fever vaccine responses in identical twins.

The J gene is TRBJ1-5, the V gene TRBV12-3 or TRBV12-4; D unresolved. The specimen was CD4+ T cells sorted from blood. The origin of this receptor is a woman aged 18-30 years in good health. CDR3 sequence: CASSLGGVAGAQHF. The CDR3 coding sequence is TGTGCCAGCAGTTTAGGTGGTGTGGCTGGAGCCCAGCATTTT.